These T cell receptor beta chains were read from a single sample in a study of radiation and T cells in renal cell carcinoma. Data came from immunoSEQ multiplex PCR; TCRdb stores just in-frame clones and leaves some out. The profile covers over 90,000 clones, with roughly 84% appearing a single time and approximately 7.3% taken by the ten largest. Source: blood, taken from a patient whose treatment included radiotherapy and nephrectomy. The receptors here all came from a man in his sixties with renal cell carcinoma. The CDR3 runs from the conserved cysteine through the conserved F or W. The D gene is left open where the match is weak. Some rows have no size entry. The others give once, few or many, or a class for an expanded clone.

j_call,clone_size,v_call,d_call,cdr3_aa
TRBJ2-7,once,TRBV4-1,.,CASREAVSYEQYF
TRBJ2-1,.,TRBV10-1,.,CASSESVYDNEQFF
TRBJ2-7,.,TRBV4-1,.,CASSQEEDEQYF
TRBJ2-7,.,TRBV10-3,.,CASSYSWEQYF
TRBJ2-1,.,TRBV4-3,TRBD2,CASSQGASGRVHEQFF
TRBJ1-5,.,TRBV5-4,.,CASTPRFLRRGDYSNQPQHF
TRBJ2-3,.,TRBV19,TRBD2,CASSKSTSGRGTDTQYF
TRBJ1-1,few,TRBV6-1,.,CASSESYRPEAFF
TRBJ2-1,.,TRBV7-3,.,CASSLTGATSSYNEQFF
TRBJ1-2,.,TRBV27,.,CASSTFKEYNYGYTF
TRBJ2-4,.,TRBV28,.,CASSGGDLENIQYF
TRBJ2-1,.,TRBV27,.,CASSLSPGGNYNEQFF
TRBJ2-6,.,TRBV11-2,.,CASSPRQVNSGANVLTF
TRBJ1-5,.,TRBV28,TRBD1,CASSFQGANNQPQHF
TRBJ2-3,few,TRBV14,.,CASSLSIADTQYF
TRBJ2-5,.,TRBV10-1,.,CASSERSPSATETQYF
TRBJ2-7,.,TRBV28,TRBD2,CASSLLGGAGAAYEQYF
TRBJ2-4,.,TRBV29-1,.,CSVVVAGRAKNIQYF
TRBJ2-7,.,TRBV27,.,CASSLHGLPYEQYF
TRBJ1-3,many,TRBV6-6,.,CASSDRTAGRNTIYF
TRBJ2-2,.,TRBV7-2,TRBD2,CASSLAGTSGRAWDTGELFF
TRBJ2-7,.,TRBV19,.,CASSMGRISYEQYF
TRBJ2-5,once,TRBV7-9,.,CASSLQSTSSETQYF
TRBJ2-5,.,TRBV18,.,CASSSNFQETQYF
TRBJ2-3,.,TRBV4-2,.,CASSQQLTRSTQYF
TRBJ1-1,.,TRBV28,TRBD1,CASSFQGAEAFF
TRBJ2-1,.,TRBV27,TRBD2,CASSLSGGNYNEQFF
TRBJ2-5,.,TRBV27,TRBD2,CASRELAGETQYF
TRBJ2-5,.,TRBV9,.,CASSPRGGTRQETQYF
TRBJ2-7,once,TRBV28,.,CASSLFDRYEQYF
TRBJ2-5,.,TRBV6-6,TRBD2,CASSQTSGRETQYF
TRBJ1-1,.,TRBV7-2,.,CASSPLENTEAFF
TRBJ2-5,.,TRBV7-2,.,CASSLETARTQYF
TRBJ1-1,.,TRBV6-5,.,CASSYSPGVNTEAFF
TRBJ2-4,.,TRBV10-3,TRBD1,CAISESGQGGNIQYF
TRBJ2-2,.,TRBV18,.,CASSPQNTGELFF
TRBJ1-1,.,TRBV6-6,.,CASSYVRDTEAFF
TRBJ1-2,.,TRBV7-9,.,CASSLESYGYTF
TRBJ1-5,once,TRBV4-3,.,CASSQEGSSNQPQHF
TRBJ2-7,.,TRBV6-1,TRBD1,CASSGRTGGPYEQYF
TRBJ2-3,.,TRBV4-1,.,CASSQVGGGPRDTQYF
TRBJ1-4,.,TRBV7-9,.,CASSLGSSFNEKLFF
TRBJ1-4,.,TRBV5-1,TRBD1,CASSPDIGQGNEKLFF
TRBJ2-7,.,TRBV27,.,CASSARPTTREQYF
TRBJ2-1,.,TRBV5-4,.,CASSLERNEQFF
TRBJ2-5,.,TRBV9,.,CASSVDEPRIGGTQYF
TRBJ2-3,.,TRBV5-1,.,CASSLVASGTDTQYF
TRBJ1-2,.,TRBV28,TRBD1,CATDREEYGYTF
TRBJ2-7,.,TRBV29-1,TRBD1,CSAGTGGDEQYF
TRBJ2-3,.,TRBV4-1,TRBD2,CASSQVLAGFHTQYF
TRBJ2-1,few,TRBV11-2,.,CASSSQSRGEQFF
TRBJ1-6,.,TRBV7-3,.,CASSLEIGGSLHF
TRBJ1-2,.,TRBV19,.,CASSISRNYGYTF